A selection of T cell receptor beta chains follows, all from one sample in a study of PD-1 blockade in classical Hodgkin lymphoma. The protocol was immunoSEQ multiplex PCR, while the TCRdb copy is restricted to in-frame clones and leaves out a portion. The table has 25,000 to 30,000 clones, approximately 90% seen once; the top ten hold approximately 0.49%. The source material was CD4+ T cells from blood, sampled before the fourth cycle of nivolumab. The receptor source for this set is a human donor with classical Hodgkin lymphoma. The CDR3 runs from the conserved cysteine through the conserved F or W. Fields, in order: J gene, V gene, CDR3 protein.

j_call: TRBJ2-3
v_call: TRBV18
cdr3_aa: CASSPSTDTQYF

j_call: TRBJ1-3
v_call: TRBV7-8
cdr3_aa: CASSLAPGGNTIYF

j_call: TRBJ2-7
v_call: TRBV6-5
cdr3_aa: CASSYSGGGPYEQYF

j_call: TRBJ2-3
v_call: TRBV6-1
cdr3_aa: CASSESRLAFDTQYF

j_call: TRBJ2-3
v_call: TRBV5-1
cdr3_aa: CASSLTGQRPDTQYF

j_call: TRBJ1-6
v_call: TRBV14
cdr3_aa: CASSQESPNSPLHF

j_call: TRBJ2-3
v_call: TRBV11-3
cdr3_aa: CASSSGTSGTGDTQYF

j_call: TRBJ2-7
v_call: TRBV6-1
cdr3_aa: CASTLDYTSYEQYF

j_call: TRBJ2-2
v_call: TRBV11-2
cdr3_aa: CASSRIRTSGGEAGELFF

j_call: TRBJ1-5
v_call: TRBV7-8
cdr3_aa: CASSFNQGWNQPQHF

j_call: TRBJ2-7
v_call: TRBV28
cdr3_aa: CASSPGLGSYEQYF

j_call: TRBJ2-5
v_call: TRBV29-1
cdr3_aa: CSVRKGLAETQYF

j_call: TRBJ2-6
v_call: TRBV5-1
cdr3_aa: CASSLAGSSGANVLTF

j_call: TRBJ1-6
v_call: TRBV13
cdr3_aa: CASRGGGDYNSPLHF

j_call: TRBJ2-3
v_call: TRBV5-4
cdr3_aa: CASSLGVPSTDTQYF

j_call: TRBJ2-1
v_call: TRBV6-5
cdr3_aa: CASSITSGGASEQFF

j_call: TRBJ2-2
v_call: TRBV19
cdr3_aa: CASSNRNTGELFF

j_call: TRBJ2-7
v_call: TRBV4-1
cdr3_aa: CASSLETSGSYEQYF

j_call: TRBJ2-3
v_call: TRBV25-1
cdr3_aa: CASSGQVIAGTDTQYF

j_call: TRBJ2-5
v_call: TRBV5-5
cdr3_aa: CASSSAVETQYF

j_call: TRBJ2-6
v_call: TRBV18
cdr3_aa: CASSRGSGANVLTF

j_call: TRBJ1-5
v_call: TRBV21-1
cdr3_aa: CASSKARIPDRANQPQHF

j_call: TRBJ2-7
v_call: TRBV19
cdr3_aa: CASSWASSYEQYF

j_call: TRBJ1-1
v_call: TRBV5-8
cdr3_aa: CASSPLQTTNTEAFF

j_call: TRBJ2-2
v_call: TRBV7-9
cdr3_aa: CASSYKTSNTGELFF

j_call: TRBJ1-6
v_call: TRBV2
cdr3_aa: CASGNRGLDSPLHF

j_call: TRBJ2-5
v_call: TRBV6-6
cdr3_aa: CASSYGGETQYF

j_call: TRBJ2-1
v_call: TRBV11-2
cdr3_aa: CASSFGQIIDNEQFF

j_call: TRBJ2-1
v_call: TRBV19
cdr3_aa: CASIRPSEFF

j_call: TRBJ2-7
v_call: TRBV15
cdr3_aa: CATSRDGGQGHYEQYF